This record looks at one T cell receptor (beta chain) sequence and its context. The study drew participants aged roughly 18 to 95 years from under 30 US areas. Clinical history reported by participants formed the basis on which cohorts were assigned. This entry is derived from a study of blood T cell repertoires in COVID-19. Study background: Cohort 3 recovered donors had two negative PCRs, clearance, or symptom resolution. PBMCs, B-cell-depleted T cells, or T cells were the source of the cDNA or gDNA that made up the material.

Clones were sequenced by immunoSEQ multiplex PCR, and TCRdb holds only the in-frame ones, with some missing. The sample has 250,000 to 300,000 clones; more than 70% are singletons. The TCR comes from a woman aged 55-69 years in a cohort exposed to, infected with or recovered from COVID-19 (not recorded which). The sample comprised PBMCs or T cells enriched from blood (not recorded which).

The CDR3 spells CASSSEGQGAPEAFF. The CDR3 DNA is TGTGCCAGCAGCTCAGAGGGCCAGGGTGCCCCTGAAGCTTTCTTT. V gene TRBV11-2 combines with J gene TRBJ1-1, with D possibly TRBD1 on 5 matching bases. Deletions cut 4 bases from V and 6 bases from J, with 18 bases between. CDR3 length: 15 residues. Germline CDR1 is SGHAT and CDR2 is FQNNGV. Full variable domain (missing parts from reference TRBV11-2 and TRBJ1-1): EAGVAQSPRYKIIEKRQSVAFWCNPISGHATLYWYQQILGQGPKLLIQFQNNGVVDDSQLPKDRFSAERLKGVDSTLKIQPAKLEDSAVYLCASSSEGQGAPEAFFGQGTRLTVV.